What follows are 11 T cell receptor beta chains derived from one specimen sequenced in a study of blood T cells in healthy people across ages. Combining a sample-barcoded 5' primer with a J-beta primer mix, a second PCR ran for roughly 7 to 11 cycles. One entry per CDR3 protein results from TCRdb running MiXCR on the 5' RACE reads. The repertoire holds around 1,500,000 distinct CDR3 sequences, 28% seen once, with roughly 8% in the top ten. Sequencing input: blood. These receptors all come from a woman aged 25 to 39 in good health.

This clonotype was recorded a few times. Possible read error: a much larger clone is one base away. The chain uses TRBV6-6 and TRBJ2-7; D perhaps matches TRBD2 (6 bases). Germline values: CDR1 MNHNY, CDR2 SVGAGI (reference sequence). The CDR3 sequence is 14 residues long. V lost 2 bases and J 3 bases, leaving 11 bases between the germline ends. The CDR3 is CASSYGRRSYEQYF. The CDR3 bases are TGTGCCAGCAGTTACGGGAGGAGAAGCTACGAGCAGTACTTC.

This clonotype was found many times. The V call is TRBV29-1, the J call TRBJ2-3, with D maybe TRBD2 (6 bases). The CDR3 sequence is 14 residues long. From germline, CDR1 is SQVTM and CDR2 ANQGSEA. V lost 3 bases to trimming and J lost 1 base, with 11 bases between them. The CDR3 loop is CSVEMRGRTDTQYF. The CDR3 DNA sequence: TGCAGCGTTGAGATGCGGGGACGCACAGATACGCAGTATTTT.

The CDR3 nucleotides read TGTGCCGGCCTCCTGGGGGGGAATGAAAAACTGTTTTTT. Amino acid sequence: CAGLLGGNEKLFF. This chain links TRBV9 with TRBJ1-4; a possible D gene is TRBD1 (5 bases). With 10 bases removed from V and 5 bases from J, the gap between germline ends came to 15 bases. The CDR3 runs 13 residues. Germline assignment: CDR1 SGDLS and CDR2 YYNGEE.

Many counts were recorded for this clonotype. The gene calls are TRBV7-3 and TRBJ2-1, with D possibly being TRBD1 (5 bases). This CDR3 contains 13 residues. CDR1 and CDR2 (germline): SGHTA, FQGTGA. V lost 5 bases to trimming and J lost 8 bases, with 13 bases between them. The CDR3 nucleotides are TGTGCCAGCAGCCTTAAACCCAGGGATGAGCAGTTCTTC. It translates to CASSLKPRDEQFF.

This clonotype was observed many times. The chain is built from TRBV11-2 and TRBJ2-7, with TRBD2 matching 9 bases. The J segment lost 7 bases and the V segment lost 0 bases, leaving 4 bases of the junction unmatched. In germline, CDR1 is SGHAT, CDR2 FQNNGV. The CDR3 sequence is 14 residues long. The CDR3 region is CASSLDRTSEEQYF. The CDR3 DNA reads as TGTGCCAGCAGCTTAGATCGGACTAGCGAGGAGCAGTACTTC.

V is TRBV7-8 and J is TRBJ2-7, with D uncertain. V lost 7 bases, J lost 6 bases, and 16 bases lay in between. This CDR3 is built from 13 residues. The germline V gene encodes CDR1 SGHVS and CDR2 FQNEAQ. CDR3 nucleotide sequence: TGTGCCAGCACCCAAGAACACTGGGCCGAGCAGTACTTC. Translation gives CASTQEHWAEQYF.

V gene TRBV7-9 combines with J gene TRBJ2-1; D is possibly TRBD2 (5 bases). The J call may not be correct, given that the DNA end is closer to TRBJ2-7. There are 17 residues in the CDR3. CDR1 and CDR2 (germline): SEHNR, FQNEAQ (reference sequence). The CDR3 sequence: CASSPHVGRASYNEQYF. The CDR3 DNA reads TGTGCCAGCAGCCCTCACGTCGGGCGGGCCTCCTACAATGAGCAGTACTTC.

This clonotype was counted only a few times. The chain combines TRBV24-1 with TRBJ2-1; 13 positions match TRBD2. The V gene end was trimmed by 4 bases and the J gene end by 8 bases; junction bases not matched to a gene: 7. The CDR3 has 16 amino acids. Germline-derived CDR1 and CDR2 are KGHDR and SFDVKD. CDR3 coding DNA: TGTGCCACCAGTGACCCAGGACTAGCGGGAGAGGATGAGCAGTTCTTC. Encoded protein: CATSDPGLAGEDEQFF.

There are many counts of this clonotype. The V and J genes are TRBV13 and TRBJ2-7; perhaps TRBD2 as D (5 bases). Germline V CDR1 and CDR2: PRHDT, FYEKMQ (reference sequence). This CDR3 is built from 13 residues. The V end was cut by 5 bases, the J end by 6 bases, with 14 bases between. For the CDR3, the DNA is TGTGCCAGCAGCCCGTTCCGAGGGTTCGAGCAGTACTTC. Encoded protein: CASSPFRGFEQYF.

This clonotype was seen ten or more times. V is TRBV9 and J is TRBJ2-3, with 8 bases identical to TRBD2. The CDR3 has 15 amino acids. Germline assignment: CDR1 SGDLS and CDR2 YYNGEE. With 4 bases clipped from V and 3 bases from J, the junction kept 7 bases outside the gene matches. CDR3 in amino acids: CASSQGSGSTDTQYF. Here the CDR3 DNA reads TGTGCCAGCAGCCAAGGGAGCGGGAGTACAGATACGCAGTATTTT.

This clonotype has a handful of counts. The chain couples TRBV5-5 to TRBJ1-6, with 7 bases identical to TRBD1. CDR1 and CDR2 from the germline V gene are SGHKS and YYEKEE (reference sequence). CDR3 length equals 16 residues. Germline trimming cut 4 bases from V and 2 bases from J; bases unmatched to any gene: 6. This CDR3 reads CASSQRGQAYNSPLHF. The CDR3 nucleotides read TGTGCCAGCAGCCAGAGGGGGCAAGCCTATAATTCACCCCTCCACTTT.